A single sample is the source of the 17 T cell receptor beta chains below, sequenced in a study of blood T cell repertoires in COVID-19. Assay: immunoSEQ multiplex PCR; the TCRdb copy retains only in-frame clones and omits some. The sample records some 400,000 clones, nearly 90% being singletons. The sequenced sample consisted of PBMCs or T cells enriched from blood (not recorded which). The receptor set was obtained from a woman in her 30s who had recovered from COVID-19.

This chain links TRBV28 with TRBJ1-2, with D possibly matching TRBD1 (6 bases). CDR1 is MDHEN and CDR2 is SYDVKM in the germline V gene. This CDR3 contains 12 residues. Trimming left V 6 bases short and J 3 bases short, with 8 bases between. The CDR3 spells CASSRQDYGYTF. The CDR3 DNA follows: TGTGCCAGCAGCCGACAGGACTATGGCTACACCTTC.

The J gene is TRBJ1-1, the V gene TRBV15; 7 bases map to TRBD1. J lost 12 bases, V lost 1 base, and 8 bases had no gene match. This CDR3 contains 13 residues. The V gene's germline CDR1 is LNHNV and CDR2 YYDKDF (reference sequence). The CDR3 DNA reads TGTGCCACCAGCAGAGGGGCAGGACAGGTCTCTTTCTTT. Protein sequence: CATSRGAGQVSFF.

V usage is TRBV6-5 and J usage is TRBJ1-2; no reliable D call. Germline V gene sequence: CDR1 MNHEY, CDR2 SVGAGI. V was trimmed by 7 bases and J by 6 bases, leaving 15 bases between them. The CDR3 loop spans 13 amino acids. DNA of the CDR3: TGTGCCAGCACCCAAGGTGGGAGAGATGGCTACACCTTC. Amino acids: CASTQGGRDGYTF.

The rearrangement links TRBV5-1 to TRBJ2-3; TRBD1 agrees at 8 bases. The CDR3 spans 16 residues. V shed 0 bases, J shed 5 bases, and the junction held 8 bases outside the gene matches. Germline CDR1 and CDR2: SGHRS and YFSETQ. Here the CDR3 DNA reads TGCGCCAGCAGCTTGGAGGCAGGGGGCGATGGAGATACGCAGTATTTT. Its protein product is CASSLEAGGDGDTQYF. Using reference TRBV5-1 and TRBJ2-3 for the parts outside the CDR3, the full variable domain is KAGVTQTPRYLIKTRGQQVTLSCSPISGHRSVSWYQQTPGQGLQFLFEYFSETQRNKGNFPGRFSGRQFSNSRSEMNVSTLELGDSALYLCASSLEAGGDGDTQYFGPGTRLTVL.

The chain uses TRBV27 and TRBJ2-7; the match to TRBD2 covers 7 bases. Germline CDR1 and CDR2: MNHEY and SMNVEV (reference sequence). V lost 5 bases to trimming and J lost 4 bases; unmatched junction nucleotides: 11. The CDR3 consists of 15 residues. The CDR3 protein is CASSPLAGKAYEQYF. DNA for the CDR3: TGTGCCAGCAGTCCCTTAGCGGGTAAGGCATACGAGCAGTACTTC.

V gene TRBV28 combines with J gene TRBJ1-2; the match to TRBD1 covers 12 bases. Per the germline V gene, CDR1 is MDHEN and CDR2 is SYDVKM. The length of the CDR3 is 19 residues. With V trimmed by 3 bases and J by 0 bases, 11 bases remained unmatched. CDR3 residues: CASSFPSGQGAESNYGYTF. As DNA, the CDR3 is TGTGCCAGCAGTTTCCCTTCGGGACAGGGGGCGGAATCTAACTATGGCTACACCTTC.

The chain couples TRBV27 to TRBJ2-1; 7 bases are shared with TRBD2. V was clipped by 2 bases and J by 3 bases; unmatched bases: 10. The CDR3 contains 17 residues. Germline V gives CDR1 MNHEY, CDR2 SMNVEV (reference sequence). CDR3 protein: CASSLGVGTKFYNEQFF. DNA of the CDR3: TGTGCCAGCAGTTTAGGGGTCGGGACTAAGTTCTACAATGAGCAGTTCTTC.

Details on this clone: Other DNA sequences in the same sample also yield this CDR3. As DNA, the CDR3 is TGCGCCAGCAGCTTGCAGGGACTTACAGATACGCAGTATTTT. It is translated as CASSLQGLTDTQYF. The chain employs TRBV5-1 and TRBJ2-3; TRBD2 might be the D (6 bases). This CDR3 comprises 14 residues. The V end lost 1 base, the J end lost 3 bases, and 9 bases lay between the germline ends. Germline V gene data show CDR1 as SGHRS and CDR2 as YFSETQ.

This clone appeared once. The CDR3 loop is CAWSANYGYTF. In nucleotides, the CDR3 is TGTGCCTGGAGCGCGAACTATGGCTACACCTTC. The J gene is TRBJ1-2, the V gene TRBV30; D gene uncertain. The germline gives CDR1 GTSNPN, CDR2 SVGIG (reference sequence). This CDR3 is 11 amino acids long. The ends were cut back, 3 bases at V and 2 bases at J, with 4 bases in the middle.

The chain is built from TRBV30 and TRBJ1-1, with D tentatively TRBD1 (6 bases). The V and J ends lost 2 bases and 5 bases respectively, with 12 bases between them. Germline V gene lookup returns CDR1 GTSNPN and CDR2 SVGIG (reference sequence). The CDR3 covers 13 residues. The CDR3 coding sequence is TGTGCCTGGAGTCACGGGGGGCCGACTGAAGCTTTCTTT. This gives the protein CAWSHGGPTEAFF.

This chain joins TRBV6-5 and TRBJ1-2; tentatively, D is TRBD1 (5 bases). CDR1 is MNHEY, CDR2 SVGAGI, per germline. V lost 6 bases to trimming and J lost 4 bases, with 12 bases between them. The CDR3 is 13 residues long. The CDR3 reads CASSRQSFYGYTF. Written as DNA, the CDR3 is TGTGCCAGCAGCCGACAGTCGTTCTATGGCTACACCTTC.

CDR3 amino acids: CASTDHRDRGTINSPLHF. The DNA of the CDR3 is TGTGCCAGCACCGATCACCGGGACAGGGGCACCATCAATTCACCCCTCCACTTT. J is TRBJ1-6 and V is TRBV27, with 10 bases identical to TRBD1. This CDR3 region has 18 residues. Per the germline V gene, CDR1 is MNHEY and CDR2 is SMNVEV (reference sequence). V gave up 7 bases and J gave up 7 bases; unmatched junction bases: 16.

CDR3 nucleotide sequence: TGTGCCAGCAGTTTTACAGGTTATGGCTACACCTTC. This sequence encodes CASSFTGYGYTF. The chain carries TRBV7-9 and TRBJ1-2; D is possibly TRBD1 (5 bases). CDR3 length equals 12 residues. The V gene's germline CDR1 is SEHNR and CDR2 FQNEAQ (reference sequence). Deletions cut 6 bases from V and 5 bases from J, with 10 bases between.

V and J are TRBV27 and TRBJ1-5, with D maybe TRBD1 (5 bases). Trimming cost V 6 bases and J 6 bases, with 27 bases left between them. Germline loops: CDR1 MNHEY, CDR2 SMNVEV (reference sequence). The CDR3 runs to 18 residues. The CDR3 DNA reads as TGTGCCAGCAGCCTATATCCAGCGTCGGGGGGAATTGGTCAGCCCCAGCATTTT. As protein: CASSLYPASGGIGQPQHF.

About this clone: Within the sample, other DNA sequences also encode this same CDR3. CDR3 sequence: CASSQESGTGPYNEQFF. Here the CDR3 DNA reads TGCGCCAGCAGCCAGGAGTCCGGGACAGGCCCCTACAATGAGCAGTTCTTC. The genes are TRBV4-1 and TRBJ2-1; 8 bases line up with TRBD1. The V gene's germline CDR1 is MGHRA and CDR2 YSYEKL. The length of the CDR3 is 17 residues. Losses at the gene ends were 3 bases for V and 2 bases for J; bases not matched to a gene: 9.

The CDR3 sequence: CASSQSVHTYVAKNTEAFF. The CDR3 region has the DNA TGCGCCAGCAGTCAATCAGTTCACACCTACGTAGCTAAGAACACTGAAGCTTTCTTT. The rearrangement uses TRBV23-1 and TRBJ1-1, with no clear D. TRBV23-1 is marked as an open reading frame, function uncertain. V was shortened by 0 bases and J by 1 base, with 21 bases between the two germline ends. This CDR3 contains 19 residues.

The CDR3 loop reads CASSFSPGGTNSYNEQFF. The CDR3 DNA sequence: TGTGCCAGCAGTTTTAGTCCAGGCGGGACTAACTCCTACAATGAGCAGTTCTTC. V usage is TRBV27 and J usage is TRBJ2-1; 7 bases map to TRBD2. With 3 bases clipped from V and 0 bases from J, the junction kept 11 bases outside the gene matches. The CDR3 length is 18 residues. CDR1 and CDR2 from the germline V gene are MNHEY and SMNVEV (reference sequence).